Each of the 30 T cell receptor beta chains below was sequenced from the same sample in a study of blood T cell repertoires in COVID-19. Profiled with immunoSEQ multiplex PCR; TCRdb holds only in-frame clones, not every one. The sample consists of fewer than 200,000 clones, around 73% of them appearing once. The sequenced material came from PBMCs or T cells enriched from blood (not recorded which). Source of these receptors: a woman aged 45-65 years who had recovered from COVID-19.

The sample holds many counts of this clone. The chain uses TRBV2 and TRBJ1-2, with D maybe TRBD1 (5 bases). Deletions cut 5 bases from V and 6 bases from J, with 19 bases between. CDR3 length: 15 amino acids. Germline CDR1 reads SNHLY; CDR2 reads FYNNEI. CDR3 sequence (DNA): TGTGCCAGCAGTAGGACCGATTCGGGGGTAGATGGCTACACCTTC. Protein product: CASSRTDSGVDGYTF.

At least ten counts were recorded for this clone. The gene calls are TRBV20-1 and TRBJ2-3; 7 nucleotides align to TRBD2. Trimming removed 6 bases from V and 6 bases from J; junction bases left unmatched: 0. The CDR3 covers 10 residues. Germline CDR1 reads DFQATT; CDR2 reads SNEGSKA (reference sequence). The CDR3 DNA sequence: TGCAGTGCCGGGGGGGATACGCAGTATTTT. Encoded protein: CSAGGDTQYF.

The V call is TRBV6-5, the J call TRBJ2-1; TRBD2 is a possible D gene (6 bases). The CDR3 is 13 residues long. From germline, CDR1 is MNHEY and CDR2 SVGAGI. V was shortened by 11 bases and J by 5 bases, with 16 bases between the two germline ends. The CDR3 here is CAGRKDYHNEQFF. CDR3 nucleotide sequence: TGTGCCGGACGTAAGGACTACCACAATGAGCAGTTCTTC.

The J gene is TRBJ1-6, the V gene TRBV3-1 (or the pseudogene TRBV3-2), with D unclear. The CDR3 extends over 13 amino acids. Trimming took 0 bases from V and 7 from J, leaving 4 bases between them. Germline V lookup: CDR1 LGHDT, CDR2 YNNKEL (reference sequence). The DNA for the CDR3 is TGTGCCAGCAGCCAAGATCCGAATTCACCCCTCCACTTT. The encoded protein is CASSQDPNSPLHF.

This chain links TRBV7-6 with TRBJ2-5; D might be TRBD2 (5 bases). There are 15 residues in the CDR3. The germline V and J ends were trimmed by 1 base and 4 bases, with 13 bases remaining between them. Germline CDR1 is SGHVS and CDR2 is FNYEAQ. The CDR3 loop is CASSLGAGRGETQYF. The CDR3 nucleotides read TGTGCCAGCAGCTTAGGGGCGGGCCGGGGAGAGACCCAGTACTTC.

The chain uses TRBV2 and TRBJ1-5; D unresolved. V shed 6 bases and J shed 0 bases, with 9 bases lying between them. Germline CDR1 SNHLY, CDR2 FYNNEI. The CDR3 loop spans 14 amino acids. CDR3 DNA sequence: TGTGCCAGCAGAAGAGATTATAGCAATCAGCCCCAGCATTTT. Its translation is CASRRDYSNQPQHF. The full variable domain, with the rest looked up from reference TRBV2 and TRBJ1-5, is EPEVTQTPSHQVTQMGQEVILRCVPISNHLYFYWYRQILGQKVEFLVSFYNNEISEKSEIFDDQFSVERPDGSNFTLKIRSTKLEDSAMYFCASRRDYSNQPQHFGDGTRLSIL.

This sequence joins TRBV6-2 or TRBV6-3 and TRBJ2-5, with D uncertain. CDR3 length equals 14 residues. Trimming removed 6 bases from V and 2 bases from J, with 13 bases in between. CDR1 is MNHEY and CDR2 is SVGEGT in the germline V gene. The CDR3 sequence: CASSRHSTQETQYF. The CDR3, as DNA: TGTGCCAGCAGCCGACATTCTACTCAAGAGACCCAGTACTTC.

V and J are TRBV19 and TRBJ2-2, with D possibly being TRBD1 (6 bases). Germline V CDR1 and CDR2: LNHDA, SQIVND (reference sequence). Trimming shortened V by 7 bases and J by 6 bases, and 15 bases separated the two germline ends. CDR3 size: 14 residues. CDR3 bases: TGTGCCAGTAAGGCGCAGGGGATCCCCGGGGAGCTGTTTTTT. Its protein product is CASKAQGIPGELFF. Supplemented by reference TRBV19 and TRBJ2-2, the full variable domain reads DGGITQSPKYLFRKEGQNVTLSCEQNLNHDAMYWYRQDPGQGLRLIYYSQIVNDFQKGDIAEGYSVSREKKESFPLTVTSAQKNPTAFYLCASKAQGIPGELFFGEGSRLTVL.

This chain uses TRBV7-3 with TRBJ2-1; the match to TRBD2 covers 8 bases. V lost 5 bases to trimming and J lost 7 bases; unmatched junction nucleotides: 13. This CDR3 has 16 amino acids. Germline-derived CDR1 and CDR2 are SGHTA and FQGTGA. The CDR3 loop reads CASSPTRSGSSNEQFF. The CDR3 DNA reads TGTGCCAGCAGCCCCACTAGGAGCGGGAGTTCGAATGAGCAGTTCTTC. Full variable domain (outside the CDR3, taken from reference TRBV7-3 and TRBJ2-1): GAGVSQTPSNKVTEKGKYVELRCDPISGHTALYWYRQSLGQGPEFLIYFQGTGAADDSGLPNDRFFAVRPEGSVSTLKIQRTERGDSAVYLCASSPTRSGSSNEQFFGPGTRLTVL.

The chain couples TRBV7-8 to TRBJ2-7; TRBD2 aligns across 14 bases. J gave up 6 bases and V 4 bases, and 20 bases lay outside the gene matches. Germline V lookup: CDR1 SGHVS, CDR2 FQNEAQ. CDR3 length: 20 residues. CDR3 protein: CASSSYLGTGTSGRRGEQYF. CDR3 nucleotide sequence: TGTGCCAGCAGCTCCTACCTCGGGACAGGGACTAGCGGGAGACGGGGCGAGCAGTACTTC.

The chain combines TRBV4-2 with TRBJ2-1; 9 bases fit TRBD2. V gave up 1 base and J gave up 4 bases; unmatched junction bases: 5. The CDR3 has 16 residues. Germline V CDR1 and CDR2: LGHNA, YNFKEQ. CDR3 sequence (DNA): TGTGCCAGCAGCCAAGTGGGACTAGCCGTATACAATGAGCAGTTCTTC. It yields the protein CASSQVGLAVYNEQFF.

The chain joins TRBV18 to TRBJ1-4; D unresolved. V was cut by 4 bases and J by 5 bases, with 8 bases left in between. Germline V gene data show CDR1 as KGHSH and CDR2 as LQKENI. The CDR3 has 13 residues. The CDR3 reads CASSRGLNEKLFF. The CDR3 DNA sequence: TGTGCCAGCTCACGAGGGCTCAATGAAAAACTGTTTTTT.

The chain is built from TRBV5-6 and TRBJ2-2, with D hard to call. From germline, CDR1 is SGHDT and CDR2 YYEEEE. Trimming took 0 bases from V and 5 from J, leaving 5 bases between them. The CDR3 runs to 13 residues. Written as DNA, the CDR3 is TGTGCCAGCAGCTTGGGCAGTACCGGGGAGCTGTTTTTT. Translating gives CASSLGSTGELFF.

The V and J genes are TRBV14 and TRBJ2-1, with D perhaps matching TRBD2 (6 bases). Trimming shortened V by 3 bases and J by 0 bases, and 12 bases separated the two germline ends. Germline CDR1 is SGHDN and CDR2 is FVKESK. This CDR3 region has 16 residues. DNA for the CDR3: TGTGCCAGCAGCCATCTTGCGGGGAGCTCCTACAATGAGCAGTTCTTC. This gives the protein CASSHLAGSSYNEQFF.

The rearrangement joins TRBV2 to TRBJ1-4, with D tentatively TRBD1 (6 bases). Germline CDR1 SNHLY, CDR2 FYNNEI. V gave up 6 bases and J gave up 3 bases, with 11 bases separating them. The CDR3 has 14 residues. The CDR3 DNA sequence: TGTGCCAGCAGAGTACAGGGAGCTAATGAAAAACTGTTTTTT. Encoded protein: CASRVQGANEKLFF.

The chain uses TRBV30 and TRBJ2-1; 12 bases fit TRBD2. Germline CDR1 is GTSNPN and CDR2 is SVGIG (reference sequence). The CDR3 spans 17 residues. Trimming at V came to 3 bases and at J to 2 bases, leaving 8 bases not matched to a gene. Here the CDR3 DNA reads TGTGCCTGGAGGGAACCGGGACTAGCGGGTACCTACAATGAGCAGTTCTTC. This codes for CAWREPGLAGTYNEQFF.

The rearrangement joins TRBV7-2 to TRBJ1-5, with TRBD1 matching 11 bases. J gave up 6 bases and V 3 bases, and 4 bases lay outside the gene matches. The length of the CDR3 is 15 residues. Germline assignment: CDR1 SGHTA and CDR2 FQGNSA. CDR3 sequence reads: CASSFTGTGGQPQHF. As DNA, the CDR3 is TGTGCCAGCAGCTTCACTGGGACAGGGGGTCAGCCCCAGCATTTT.

The chain couples TRBV7-2 to TRBJ2-4, with a weak D call TRBD1 (6 bases). The ends were cut back, 5 bases at V and 6 bases at J, with 14 bases in the middle. This CDR3 is 14 amino acids long. CDR1 is SGHTA and CDR2 is FQGNSA in the germline V gene. The CDR3, as DNA: TGTGCCAGCAGCCAAGAGCACAGGGTAAACATTCAGTACTTC. It specifies CASSQEHRVNIQYF. The variable domain in full, with the rest retrieved from reference TRBV7-2 and TRBJ2-4, is GAGVSQSPSNKVTEKGKDVELRCDPISGHTALYWYRQSLGQGLEFLIYFQGNSAPDKSGLPSDRFSAERTGGSVSTLTIQRTQQEDSAVYLCASSQEHRVNIQYFGAGTRLSVL.

In DNA, the CDR3 is TGTGCCAGTAGACCAGAATACCGACAGGGGGCGGTTGGGTATGGCTACACCTTC. This translates into CASRPEYRQGAVGYGYTF. The chain has TRBV19 and TRBJ1-2; 10 bases agree with TRBD1. The J segment lost 5 bases and the V segment lost 6 bases, leaving 18 bases of the junction unmatched. CDR1 is LNHDA and CDR2 is SQIVND in the germline V gene (reference sequence). The CDR3 sequence is 18 residues long.

V usage is TRBV6-1 and J usage is TRBJ2-7; 7 bases agree with TRBD2. After removal of 4 bases from V and 0 bases from J, the junction contained 6 bases not matched to a gene. The CDR3 is 15 residues long. Germline CDR1 reads MNHNS; CDR2 reads SASEGT. The CDR3 spells CASSAYGTNSYEQYF. In DNA form, the CDR3 reads TGTGCCAGCAGTGCCTACGGGACTAACTCCTACGAGCAGTACTTC.

As concerns this clone: This same CDR3 is encoded by further DNA sequences in the sample. The chain links TRBV5-1 to TRBJ2-7; D might be TRBD2 (6 bases). In germline, CDR1 is SGHRS, CDR2 YFSETQ. This CDR3 is built from 14 residues. The V gene lost 0 bases and the J gene lost 3 bases, with 10 bases spanning the gap. This CDR3 reads CASSLEGRYYEQYF. The CDR3 nucleotides are TGCGCCAGCAGCTTGGAGGGGAGGTACTACGAGCAGTACTTC.

The V call is TRBV5-8, the J call TRBJ2-1; 14 nucleotides match TRBD2. The germline V gene encodes CDR1 SGHTS and CDR2 YDEGEE. J lost 9 bases, V lost 1 base, and 12 bases had no gene match. CDR3 length equals 18 residues. This CDR3 reads CASSLRLAGGPTAGEQFF. The DNA of the CDR3 is TGTGCCAGCAGCTTGAGACTAGCGGGAGGGCCAACCGCGGGTGAGCAGTTCTTC.

This clone was seen more than once but under ten times. V is TRBV9 and J is TRBJ2-2; 9 positions agree with TRBD2. This CDR3 is built from 16 residues. Germline CDR1 and CDR2: SGDLS and YYNGEE. V was pared by 4 bases and J by 5 bases, with 9 bases of the junction left unmatched. The CDR3, as DNA: TGTGCCAGCAGCCCCTCCCGACTAGCGGAAACCGGGGAGCTGTTTTTT. Amino acids: CASSPSRLAETGELFF.

The genes are TRBV28 and TRBJ1-1, with D unresolved. The germline V gene has CDR1 MDHEN and CDR2 SYDVKM. Deletions cut 6 bases from V and 5 bases from J, with 13 bases between. This CDR3 comprises 13 residues. The CDR3 reads CASRPPWRTEAFF. CDR3 nucleotides: TGTGCCAGCAGGCCTCCCTGGAGGACTGAAGCTTTCTTT.

The gene calls are TRBV7-8 and TRBJ1-5; TRBD1 aligns across 7 bases. CDR1 SGHVS and CDR2 FQNEAQ come from the germline V gene. V was clipped by 3 bases and J by 4 bases; unmatched bases: 3. This CDR3 contains 14 residues. In DNA, the CDR3 is TGTGCCAGCAGCTTGGGACAGCTAAATCAGCCCCAGCATTTT. The encoded protein is CASSLGQLNQPQHF.

This clone was counted only a few times. The chain is built from TRBV7-2 and TRBJ1-2; D possibly corresponds to TRBD1 (6 bases). From germline, CDR1 is SGHTA and CDR2 FQGNSA. V gave up 4 bases and J gave up 4 bases, with 10 bases separating them. The CDR3 totals 13 residues. For the CDR3, the DNA is TGTGCCAGCAGCTCCACAGGGATCTATGGCTACACCTTC. This sequence encodes CASSSTGIYGYTF. Filled out from reference TRBV7-2 and TRBJ1-2, the complete variable domain reads GAGVSQSPSNKVTEKGKDVELRCDPISGHTALYWYRQSLGQGLEFLIYFQGNSAPDKSGLPSDRFSAERTGGSVSTLTIQRTQQEDSAVYLCASSSTGIYGYTFGSGTRLTVV.

The chain couples TRBV19 to TRBJ2-5; 11 bases are shared with TRBD2. This CDR3 comprises 15 residues. The J segment lost 4 bases and the V segment lost 6 bases, leaving 7 bases of the junction unmatched. Per the germline V gene, CDR1 is LNHDA and CDR2 is SQIVND (reference sequence). CDR3 residues: CASRSYSGRGETQYF. In DNA form, the CDR3 reads TGTGCCAGTAGAAGCTATAGCGGGAGGGGAGAGACCCAGTACTTC.

The chain has TRBV6-2 or TRBV6-3 and TRBJ2-5; 9 bases line up with TRBD2. The CDR3 has 15 residues. The ends lost 5 bases at V and 3 bases at J; junction bases unmatched: 7. In germline, CDR1 is MNHEY, CDR2 SVGEGT. The chain's CDR3 is CASSRLADTKETQYF. For the CDR3, the DNA is TGTGCCAGCAGTCGACTAGCGGATACGAAAGAGACCCAGTACTTC.

The chain has TRBV28 and TRBJ1-6; D is perhaps TRBD1 (5 bases). The germline V and J ends were trimmed by 5 bases and 10 bases, with 27 bases remaining between them. Germline V lookup: CDR1 MDHEN, CDR2 SYDVKM. The CDR3 length is 18 residues. The CDR3 nucleotides are TGTGCCAGCAGTCCCGGTGGTCAGTGGGGGGGAGGAGGATCACCCCTCCACTTT. Translated, it gives CASSPGGQWGGGGSPLHF.

This clone was recorded once. The chain employs TRBV5-3 and TRBJ2-7; TRBD2 aligns across 9 bases. TRBV5-3 is given ORF status, its function remaining uncertain. CDR3 length: 16 amino acids. J gave up 0 bases and V 2 bases, and 6 bases lay outside the gene matches. The CDR3 is CARSFPSGDSSYEQYF. CDR3 sequence (DNA): TGTGCCAGAAGCTTCCCTAGCGGGGATAGCTCCTACGAGCAGTACTTC.